This TCR beta chain originates from a study of T-cell memory formation after mild COVID-19. Study conclusions and caveats: Contracting CD4+ clones were located mainly in CM and EM, and CD8+ clones in EMRA. Later expanders leaned toward CD4+, whereas clones contracting from day 15 to 85 were balanced CD4/CD8.

The table lists this clonotype with a few counts. Its antigen is as yet unknown. V was trimmed by 3 bases and J by 5 bases, leaving 13 bases between them. CDR1 is MNHEY and CDR2 is SMNVEV in the germline V gene (reference sequence). This CDR3 has 14 residues. Each CDR3 protein gets one entry after TCRdb re-called the 5' RACE reads with MiXCR. The top ten hold roughly 23% of the sample, which has around 200,000 distinct CDR3 sequences, roughly 23% seen once. The clonotype originates from an adult woman who had mild COVID-19 (a few samples of this study predate the infection). Cell type and time point are not known. The chain links TRBV27 to TRBJ1-2, with a weak D call TRBD1 (6 bases). The sequenced sample was PBMCs or a T cell subset sorted from them (not recorded which). CDR3 sequence (DNA): TGTGCCAGCAGTTTTGAGGGGGGCATTTATGGCTACACCTTC. Protein: CASSFEGGIYGYTF.